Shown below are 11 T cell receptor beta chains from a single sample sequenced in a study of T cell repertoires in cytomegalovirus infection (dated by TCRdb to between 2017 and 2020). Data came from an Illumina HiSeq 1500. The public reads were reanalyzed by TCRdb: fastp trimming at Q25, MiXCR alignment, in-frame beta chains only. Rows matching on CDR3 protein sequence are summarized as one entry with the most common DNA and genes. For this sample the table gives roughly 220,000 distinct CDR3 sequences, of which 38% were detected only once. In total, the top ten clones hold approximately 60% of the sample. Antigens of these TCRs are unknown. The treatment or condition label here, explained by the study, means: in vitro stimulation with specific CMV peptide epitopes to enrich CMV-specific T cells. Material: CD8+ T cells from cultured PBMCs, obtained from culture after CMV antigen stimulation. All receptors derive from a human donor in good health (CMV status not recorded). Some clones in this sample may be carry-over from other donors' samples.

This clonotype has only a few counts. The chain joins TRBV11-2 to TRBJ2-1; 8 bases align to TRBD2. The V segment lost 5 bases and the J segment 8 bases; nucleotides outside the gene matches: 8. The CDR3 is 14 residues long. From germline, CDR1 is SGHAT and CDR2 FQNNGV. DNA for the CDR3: TGTGCCAGCAGCAGAAGCGGGAGTAGCGATGAGCAGTTCTTC. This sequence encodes CASSRSGSSDEQFF.

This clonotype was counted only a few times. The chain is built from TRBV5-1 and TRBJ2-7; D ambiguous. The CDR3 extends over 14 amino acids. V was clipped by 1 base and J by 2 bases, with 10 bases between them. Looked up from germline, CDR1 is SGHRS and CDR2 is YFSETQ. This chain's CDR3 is CASSLNRMAYEQYF. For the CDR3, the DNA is TGCGCCAGCAGCTTGAACAGAATGGCCTACGAGCAGTACTTC.

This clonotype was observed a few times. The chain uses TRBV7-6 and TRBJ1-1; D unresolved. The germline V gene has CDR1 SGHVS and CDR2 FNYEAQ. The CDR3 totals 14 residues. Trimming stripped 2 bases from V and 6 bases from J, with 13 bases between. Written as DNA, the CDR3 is TGTGCCAGCAGCTTAAAGTTAAAAGTGGCTGAAGCTTTCTTT. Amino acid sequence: CASSLKLKVAEAFF. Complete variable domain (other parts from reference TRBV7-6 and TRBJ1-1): GAGVSQSPRYKVTKRGQDVALRCDPISGHVSLYWYRQALGQGPEFLTYFNYEAQQDKSGLPNDRFSAERPEGSISTLTIQRTEQRDSAMYRCASSLKLKVAEAFFGQGTRLTVV.

The CDR3 sequence: CASSPLIAGELFF. CDR3 nucleotides: TGCGCCAGCAGCCCCCTGATTGCCGGGGAGCTGTTTTTT. This rearrangement joins TRBV4-1 to TRBJ2-2; D is unresolved. Germline-derived CDR1 and CDR2 are MGHRA and YSYEKL. The CDR3 consists of 13 residues. With 4 bases removed from V and 6 bases from J, the gap between germline ends came to 9 bases.

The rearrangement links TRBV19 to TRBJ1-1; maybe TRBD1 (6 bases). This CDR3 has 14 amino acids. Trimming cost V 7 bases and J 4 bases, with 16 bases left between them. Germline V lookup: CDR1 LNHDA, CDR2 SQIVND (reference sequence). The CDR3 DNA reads TGTGCCAGTAAAGGCAGGGGTTCGAGCACTGAAGCTTTCTTT. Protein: CASKGRGSSTEAFF.

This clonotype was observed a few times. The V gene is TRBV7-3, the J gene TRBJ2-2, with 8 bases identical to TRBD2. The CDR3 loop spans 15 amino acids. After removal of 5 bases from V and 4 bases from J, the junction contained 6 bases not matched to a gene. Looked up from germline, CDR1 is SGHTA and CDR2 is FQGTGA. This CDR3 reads CASSPGLAFTGELFF. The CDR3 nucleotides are TGTGCCAGCAGCCCAGGACTAGCTTTCACCGGGGAGCTGTTTTTT. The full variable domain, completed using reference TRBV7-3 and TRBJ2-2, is GAGVSQTPSNKVTEKGKYVELRCDPISGHTALYWYRQSLGQGPEFLIYFQGTGAADDSGLPNDRFFAVRPEGSVSTLKIQRTERGDSAVYLCASSPGLAFTGELFFGEGSRLTVL.

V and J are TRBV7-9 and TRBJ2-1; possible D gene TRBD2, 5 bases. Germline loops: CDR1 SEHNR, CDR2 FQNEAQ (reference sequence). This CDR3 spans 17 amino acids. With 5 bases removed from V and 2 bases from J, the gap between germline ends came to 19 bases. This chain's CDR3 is CASSPLRGRTTYNEQFF. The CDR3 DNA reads TGTGCCAGCAGCCCACTGAGAGGGCGGACCACCTACAATGAGCAGTTCTTC. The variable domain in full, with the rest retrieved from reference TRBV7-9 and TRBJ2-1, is DTGVSQNPRHKITKRGQNVTFRCDPISEHNRLYWYRQTLGQGPEFLTYFQNEAQLEKSRLLSDRFSAERPKGSFSTLEIQRTEQGDSAMYLCASSPLRGRTTYNEQFFGPGTRLTVL.

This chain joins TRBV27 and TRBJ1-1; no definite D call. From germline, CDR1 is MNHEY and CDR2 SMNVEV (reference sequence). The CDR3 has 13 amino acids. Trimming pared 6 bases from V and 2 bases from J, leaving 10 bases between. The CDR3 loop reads CASSAGSNTEAFF. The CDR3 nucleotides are TGTGCCAGCAGCGCCGGGTCTAACACTGAAGCTTTCTTT.

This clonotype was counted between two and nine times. The CDR3 region has the DNA TGTGCCAGCATTTCACTCTCGGAGAACACTGAAGCTTTCTTT. This codes for CASISLSENTEAFF. The chain has TRBV27 and TRBJ1-1, with no clear D. Trimming stripped 7 bases from V and 1 base from J, with 13 bases between. Germline CDR1 and CDR2: MNHEY and SMNVEV (reference sequence). The CDR3 covers 14 residues.

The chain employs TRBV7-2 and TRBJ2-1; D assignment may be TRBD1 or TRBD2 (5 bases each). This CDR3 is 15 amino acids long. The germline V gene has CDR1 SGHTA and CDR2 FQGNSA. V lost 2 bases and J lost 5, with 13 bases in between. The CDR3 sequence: CASSLSGTPHNEQFF. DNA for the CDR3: TGTGCCAGCAGCTTATCGGGGACGCCTCACAATGAGCAGTTCTTC.

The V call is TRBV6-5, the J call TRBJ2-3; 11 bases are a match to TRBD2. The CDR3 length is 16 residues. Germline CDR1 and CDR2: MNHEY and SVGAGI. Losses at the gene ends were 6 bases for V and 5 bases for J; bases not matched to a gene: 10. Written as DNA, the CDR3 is TGTGCCAGCAGGATAGGTAGCGGGAGGGCCGGAGATACGCAGTATTTT. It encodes CASRIGSGRAGDTQYF.